A selection of T cell receptor beta chains follows, all from one sample in a study of shared clonotypes between healthy human individuals. TCRdb keeps only in-frame clones here, not all; method: immunoSEQ multiplex PCR. The profile shows roughly 2.2 million clones, about nine tenths of them singletons. Material for sequencing was naive CD4+ T cells from PBMCs. These TCRs come from a man between 18 and 29 years old in good health. Some clones in this sample may be carry-over from other donors' samples. CDR3s include the opening cysteine and the closing phenylalanine or tryptophan. D genes are given only for firm matches. Not every row has a clone size; where given, it reads once, few, many or a size class.

clone size	CDR3 length	D gene	V gene	J gene	CDR3 DNA	CDR3 protein
once	12	.	TRBV18	TRBJ2-7	TGTGCCAGCTCACCGGTGGACTACGAGCAGTACTTC	CASSPVDYEQYF
.	15	TRBD1	TRBV30	TRBJ1-1	TGTGCCTGGAGTCGGGGGGTTCGGACAGGGCGTGAAGCTTTCTTT	CAWSRGVRTGREAFF
.	13	.	TRBV27	TRBJ1-2	TGTGCCAGCAGTTTAGGGCCGTCCTATGGCTACACCTTC	CASSLGPSYGYTF
.	12	.	TRBV5-6	TRBJ2-3	TGTGCCAGCAGCTTCAGCACAGATACGCAGTATTTT	CASSFSTDTQYF
.	14	.	TRBV2	TRBJ1-2	TGTGCCAGCAGTGTCCTAACAGGGTTAGGAGGCTACACCTTC	CASSVLTGLGGYTF
once	17	TRBD2	TRBV4-1	TRBJ2-1	TGCGCCAGCAGCCCAGGGACTAGCGGGAGTTCCTACAATGAGCAGTTCTTC	CASSPGTSGSSYNEQFF
.	12	.	TRBV27	TRBJ1-5	TGTGCCAGCAGTGCAGACTTGGGGCCCCAGCATTTT	CASSADLGPQHF
.	15	TRBD1	TRBV6-1	TRBJ1-4	TGTGCCAGCAGTACGAACCGGGACAGGGTTGAAAAACTGTTTTTT	CASSTNRDRVEKLFF
.	15	.	TRBV5-6	TRBJ2-3	TGTGCCAGCACCTCCCTAGGCGGGAGCACAGATACGCAGTATTTT	CASTSLGGSTDTQYF
.	14	.	TRBV15	TRBJ2-1	TGTGCCACCAGCAGAGATCCCCATGGGGATGAGCAGTTCTTC	CATSRDPHGDEQFF
.	13	.	TRBV5-1	TRBJ2-5	TGCGCCAGCAGCCCCGAAGGCCGAGAGACCCAGTACTTC	CASSPEGRETQYF
.	14	.	TRBV18	TRBJ2-5	TGTGCCAGCTCACCGATCGTTCGGCAAGAGACCCAGTACTTC	CASSPIVRQETQYF
.	15	.	TRBV21-1	TRBJ2-7	TGTGCCAGCAGCCCTCAGGGGGGGGGCTTTAACGAGCAGTACTTC	CASSPQGGGFNEQYF
.	15	.	TRBV28	TRBJ2-7	TGTGCCAGCAGTTTGGGGACGGTCTACTCCTACGAGCAGTACTTC	CASSLGTVYSYEQYF
.	14	.	TRBV30	TRBJ2-7	TGTGCCACCCCTCGAACAGACCTCTCCTACGAGCAGTACTTC	CATPRTDLSYEQYF
.	18	TRBD1	TRBV4-1	TRBJ1-5	TGCGCCAGCAGCCAGCGGGACAGGGCTGGTATCGGCGGTCAGCCCCAGCATTTT	CASSQRDRAGIGGQPQHF
.	19	TRBD2	TRBV7-9	TRBJ2-3	TGTGCCAGCAGCTTCGGGACTAGCGGCGGACGACCAAACACAGATACGCAGTATTTT	CASSFGTSGGRPNTDTQYF
few	11	.	TRBV2	TRBJ1-1	TGTGCCGGTGGCAGGAACTCTGAAGCTTTCTTT	CAGGRNSEAFF